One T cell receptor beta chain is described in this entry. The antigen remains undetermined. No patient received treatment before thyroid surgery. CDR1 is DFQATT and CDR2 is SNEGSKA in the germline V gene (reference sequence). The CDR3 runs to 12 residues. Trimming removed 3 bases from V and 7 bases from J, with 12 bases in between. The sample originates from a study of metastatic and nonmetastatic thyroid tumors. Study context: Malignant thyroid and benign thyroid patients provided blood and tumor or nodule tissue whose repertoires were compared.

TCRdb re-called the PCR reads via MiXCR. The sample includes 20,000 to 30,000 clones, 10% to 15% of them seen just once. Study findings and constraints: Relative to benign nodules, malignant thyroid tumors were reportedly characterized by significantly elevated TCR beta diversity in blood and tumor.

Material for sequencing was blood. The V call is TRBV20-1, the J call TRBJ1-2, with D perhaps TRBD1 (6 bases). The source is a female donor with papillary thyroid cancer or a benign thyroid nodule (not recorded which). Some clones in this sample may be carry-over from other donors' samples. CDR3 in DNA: TGCAGTGCTAGGGGCAGGGGCGGTGGCTACACCTTC. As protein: CSARGRGGGYTF.